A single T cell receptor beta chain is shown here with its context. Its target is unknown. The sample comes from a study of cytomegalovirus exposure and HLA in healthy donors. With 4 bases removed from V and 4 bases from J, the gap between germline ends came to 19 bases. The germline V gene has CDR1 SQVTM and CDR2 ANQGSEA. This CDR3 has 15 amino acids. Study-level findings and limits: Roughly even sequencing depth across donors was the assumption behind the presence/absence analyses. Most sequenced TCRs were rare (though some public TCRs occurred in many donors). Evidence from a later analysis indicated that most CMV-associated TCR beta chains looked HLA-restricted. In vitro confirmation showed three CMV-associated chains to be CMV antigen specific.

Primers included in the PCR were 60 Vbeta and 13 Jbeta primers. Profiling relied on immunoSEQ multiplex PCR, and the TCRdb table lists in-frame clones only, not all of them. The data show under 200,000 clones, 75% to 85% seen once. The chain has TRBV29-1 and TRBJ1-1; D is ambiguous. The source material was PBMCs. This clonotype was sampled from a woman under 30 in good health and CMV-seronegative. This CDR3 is CSVAGRNSSGTEAFF. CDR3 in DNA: TGCAGCGTTGCGGGGAGGAATTCTTCGGGCACTGAAGCTTTCTTT.